The entry that follows covers one T cell receptor beta chain sequence. The antigen remains unidentified. Germline values: CDR1 MNHNS, CDR2 SASEGT. V lost 2 bases, J lost 10 bases, and 7 bases stayed unmatched. CDR3 length: 13 residues. The data originate from a study of cytomegalovirus exposure and HLA in healthy donors. Study-wide context: As released early, the data held some 85 million unique TCRs from HLA-typed donors. Notes on the study in general: Indistinguishable V segments, including TRBV6-2 and TRBV6-3, were excluded.

It was with 60 Vbeta and 13 Jbeta primers that the PCR ran. Clones were read by immunoSEQ multiplex PCR, and TCRdb kept only the in-frame ones, dropping some. The sample lists some 120,000 clones; around 72% were seen once. The material sequenced was PBMCs. The chain combines TRBV6-1 with TRBJ1-2; 7 nucleotides agree with TRBD1. This TCR was sampled from a woman in her 50s in good health and CMV-seropositive. Written as DNA, the CDR3 is TGTGCCAGCAGTGAATACAGGGGCAACACCTACACCTTC. Translated, it gives CASSEYRGNTYTF.